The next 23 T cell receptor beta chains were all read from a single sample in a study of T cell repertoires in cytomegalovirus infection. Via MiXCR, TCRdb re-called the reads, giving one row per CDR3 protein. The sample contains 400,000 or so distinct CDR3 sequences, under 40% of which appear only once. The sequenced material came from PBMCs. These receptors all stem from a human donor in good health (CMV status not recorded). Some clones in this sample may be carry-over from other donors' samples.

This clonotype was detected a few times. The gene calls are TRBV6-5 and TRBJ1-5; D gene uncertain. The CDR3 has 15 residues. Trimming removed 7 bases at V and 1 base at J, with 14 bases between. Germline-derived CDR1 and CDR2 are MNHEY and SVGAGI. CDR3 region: CASKPTVVSNQPQHF. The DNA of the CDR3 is TGTGCCAGCAAACCGACCGTCGTGAGCAATCAGCCCCAGCATTTT.

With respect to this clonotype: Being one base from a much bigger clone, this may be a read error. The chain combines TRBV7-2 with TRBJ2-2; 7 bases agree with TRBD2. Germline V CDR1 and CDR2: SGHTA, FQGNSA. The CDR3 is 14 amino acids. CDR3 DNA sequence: TGTGCCAGCAGCCACGGGGGGAACCCCGGGGAGCTGTTTTTT. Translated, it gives CASSHGGNPGELFF. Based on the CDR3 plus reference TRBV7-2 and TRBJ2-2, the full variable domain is GAGVSQSPSNKVTEKGKDVELRCDPISGHTALYWYRQSLGQGLEFLIYFQGNSAPDKSGLPSDRFSAERTGGSVSTLTIQRTQQEDSAVYLCASSHGGNPGELFFGEGSRLTVL.

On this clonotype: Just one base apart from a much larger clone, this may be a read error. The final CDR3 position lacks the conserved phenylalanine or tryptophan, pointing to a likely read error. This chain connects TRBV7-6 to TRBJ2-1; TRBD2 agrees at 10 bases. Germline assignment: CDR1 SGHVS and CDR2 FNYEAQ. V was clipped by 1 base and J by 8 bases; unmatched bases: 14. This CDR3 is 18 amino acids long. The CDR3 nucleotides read TGTGCCAGCAGCTTAGACGAACGGACTAGCGGCTGGGTCGATGAGCAGTTCTTA. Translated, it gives CASSLDERTSGWVDEQFL.

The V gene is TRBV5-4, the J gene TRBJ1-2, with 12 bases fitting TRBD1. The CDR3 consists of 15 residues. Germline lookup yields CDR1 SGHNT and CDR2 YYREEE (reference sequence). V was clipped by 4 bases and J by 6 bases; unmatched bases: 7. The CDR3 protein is CASSPGQGAMDGYTF. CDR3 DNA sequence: TGTGCCAGCAGCCCGGGACAGGGGGCAATGGATGGCTACACCTTC.

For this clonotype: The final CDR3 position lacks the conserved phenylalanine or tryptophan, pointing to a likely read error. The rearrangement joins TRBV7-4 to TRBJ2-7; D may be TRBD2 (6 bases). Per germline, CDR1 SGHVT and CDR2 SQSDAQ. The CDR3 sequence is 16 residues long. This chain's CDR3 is CASSSSVGGSSHEQYS. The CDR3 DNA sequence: TGTGCCAGCAGCTCGTCAGTGGGGGGTAGCTCCCACGAGCAGTACTCC.

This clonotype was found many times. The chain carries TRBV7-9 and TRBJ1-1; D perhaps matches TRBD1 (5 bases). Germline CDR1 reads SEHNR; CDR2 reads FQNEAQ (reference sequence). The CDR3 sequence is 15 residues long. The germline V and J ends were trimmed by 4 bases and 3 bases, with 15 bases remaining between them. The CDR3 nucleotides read TGTGCCAGCAGCTCCTCCGGCGGGGGGGACACTGAAGCTTTCTTT. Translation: CASSSSGGGDTEAFF.

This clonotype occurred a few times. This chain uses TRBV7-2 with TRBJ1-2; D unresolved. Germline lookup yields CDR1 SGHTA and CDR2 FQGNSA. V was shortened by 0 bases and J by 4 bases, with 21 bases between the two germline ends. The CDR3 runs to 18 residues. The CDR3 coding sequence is TGTGCCAGCAGCTTAGCCACAGCATCGATCTCTTTTTTCTATGGCTACACCTTC. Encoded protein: CASSLATASISFFYGYTF. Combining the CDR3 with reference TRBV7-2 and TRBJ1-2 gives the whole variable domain GAGVSQSPSNKVTEKGKDVELRCDPISGHTALYWYRQSLGQGLEFLIYFQGNSAPDKSGLPSDRFSAERTGGSVSTLTIQRTQQEDSAVYLCASSLATASISFFYGYTFGSGTRLTVV.

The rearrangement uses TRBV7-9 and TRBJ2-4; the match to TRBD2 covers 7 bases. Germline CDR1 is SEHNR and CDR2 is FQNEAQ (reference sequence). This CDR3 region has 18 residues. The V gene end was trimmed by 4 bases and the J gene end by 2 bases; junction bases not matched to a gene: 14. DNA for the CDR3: TGTGCCAGCAGCTCCTGGCTTGGGGGGGAGAGATCCAAAAACATTCAGTACTTC. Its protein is CASSSWLGGERSKNIQYF.

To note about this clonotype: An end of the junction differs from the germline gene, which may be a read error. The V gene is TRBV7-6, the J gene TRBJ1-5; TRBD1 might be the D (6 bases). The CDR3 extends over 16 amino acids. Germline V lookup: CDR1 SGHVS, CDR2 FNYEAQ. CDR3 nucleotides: TGTTCCAGCAGCTTAGGGACATCGAGCAGCAATCAGCCCCAGCCTTTT. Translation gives CSSSLGTSSSNQPQPF.

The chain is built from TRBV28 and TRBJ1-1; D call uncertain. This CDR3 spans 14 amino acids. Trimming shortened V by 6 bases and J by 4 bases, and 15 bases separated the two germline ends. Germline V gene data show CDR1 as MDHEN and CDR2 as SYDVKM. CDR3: CASSRAPFGTEAFF. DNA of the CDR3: TGTGCCAGCAGCCGGGCCCCCTTCGGCACTGAAGCTTTCTTT.

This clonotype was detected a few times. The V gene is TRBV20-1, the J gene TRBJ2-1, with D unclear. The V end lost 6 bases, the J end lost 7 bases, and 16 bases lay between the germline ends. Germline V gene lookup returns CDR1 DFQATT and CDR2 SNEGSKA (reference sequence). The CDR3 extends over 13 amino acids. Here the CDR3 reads CSAPAPARNEQFF. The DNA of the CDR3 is TGCAGTGCCCCAGCCCCCGCCCGTAATGAGCAGTTCTTC.

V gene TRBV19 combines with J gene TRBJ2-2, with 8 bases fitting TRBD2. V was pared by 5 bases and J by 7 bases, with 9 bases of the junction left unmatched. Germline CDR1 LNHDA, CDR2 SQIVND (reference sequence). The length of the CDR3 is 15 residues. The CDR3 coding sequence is TGTGCCAGTAGTCCGGACCGGGGGGGAAGCGGGGAGCTGTTTTTT. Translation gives CASSPDRGGSGELFF. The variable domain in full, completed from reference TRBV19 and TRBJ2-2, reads DGGITQSPKYLFRKEGQNVTLSCEQNLNHDAMYWYRQDPGQGLRLIYYSQIVNDFQKGDIAEGYSVSREKKESFPLTVTSAQKNPTAFYLCASSPDRGGSGELFFGEGSRLTVL.

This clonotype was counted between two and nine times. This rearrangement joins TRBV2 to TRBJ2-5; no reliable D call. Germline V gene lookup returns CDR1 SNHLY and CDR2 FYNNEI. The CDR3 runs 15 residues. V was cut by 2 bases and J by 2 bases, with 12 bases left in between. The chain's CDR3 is CASSEPPPGQETQYF. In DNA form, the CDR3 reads TGTGCCAGCAGTGAACCCCCCCCAGGTCAAGAGACCCAGTACTTC.

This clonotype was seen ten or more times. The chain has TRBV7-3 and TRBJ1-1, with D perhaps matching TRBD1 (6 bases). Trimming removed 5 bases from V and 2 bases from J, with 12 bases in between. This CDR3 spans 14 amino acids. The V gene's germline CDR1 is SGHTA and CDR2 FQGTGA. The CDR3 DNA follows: TGTGCCAGCAGCCCAGGAGGGACAAACACTGAAGCTTTCTTT. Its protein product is CASSPGGTNTEAFF.

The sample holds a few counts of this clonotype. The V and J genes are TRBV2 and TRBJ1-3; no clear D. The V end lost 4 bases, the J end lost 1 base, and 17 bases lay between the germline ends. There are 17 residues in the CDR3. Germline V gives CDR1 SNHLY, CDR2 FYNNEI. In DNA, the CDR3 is TGTGCCAGCAGTGTTAGAGGGAATACCTTATCTGGAAACACCATATATTTT. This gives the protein CASSVRGNTLSGNTIYF.

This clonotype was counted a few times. CDR3 region: CASSQGTGDQPQHF. DNA of the CDR3: TGTGCCAGCAGCCAGGGGACAGGGGATCAGCCCCAGCATTTT. V is TRBV7-9 and J is TRBJ1-5, with TRBD1 matching over 10 bases. J was trimmed by 5 bases and V by 5 bases; bases with no gene match: 3. Germline V gives CDR1 SEHNR, CDR2 FQNEAQ (reference sequence). This CDR3 is 14 amino acids long.

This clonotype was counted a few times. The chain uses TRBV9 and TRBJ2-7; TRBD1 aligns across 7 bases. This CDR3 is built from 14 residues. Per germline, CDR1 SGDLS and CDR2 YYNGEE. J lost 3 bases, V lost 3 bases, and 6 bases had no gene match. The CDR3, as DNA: TGTGCCAGCAGCGCCGCTTGGACAGGCTACGAGCAGTACTTC. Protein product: CASSAAWTGYEQYF.

In DNA, the CDR3 is TGTGCCAGCAGTTCCCGGGGCAAGGGAACTGAAGCTTTCTTT. This translates into CASSSRGKGTEAFF. The gene calls are TRBV12-3 or TRBV12-4 and TRBJ1-1, with D possibly TRBD1 on 5 matching bases. The CDR3 has 14 amino acids. The V and J ends lost 4 bases and 5 bases respectively, with 14 bases between them.

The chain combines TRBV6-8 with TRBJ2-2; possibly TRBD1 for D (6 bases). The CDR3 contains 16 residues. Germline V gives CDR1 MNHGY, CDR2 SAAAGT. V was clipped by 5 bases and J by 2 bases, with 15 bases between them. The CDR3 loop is CASSAGNRVNTGELFF. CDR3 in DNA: TGTGCCAGCAGTGCCGGGAACAGGGTAAACACCGGGGAGCTGTTTTTT.

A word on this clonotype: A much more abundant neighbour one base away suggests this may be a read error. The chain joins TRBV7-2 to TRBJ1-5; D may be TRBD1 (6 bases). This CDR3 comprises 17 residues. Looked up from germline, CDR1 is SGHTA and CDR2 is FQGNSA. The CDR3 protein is CARSLSSGAYRNQPQHF. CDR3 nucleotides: TGTGCCAGAAGCTTATCCTCAGGGGCCTATCGAAATCAGCCCCAGCATTTT.

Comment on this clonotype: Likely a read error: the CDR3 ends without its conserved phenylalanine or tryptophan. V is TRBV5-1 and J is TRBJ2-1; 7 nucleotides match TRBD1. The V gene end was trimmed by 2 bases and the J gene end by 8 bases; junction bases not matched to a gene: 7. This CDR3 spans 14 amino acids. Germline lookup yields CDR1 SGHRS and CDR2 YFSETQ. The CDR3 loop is CASSFLTGTDEQFL. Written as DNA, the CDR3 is TGCGCCAGCAGCTTCTTGACAGGGACGGATGAGCAGTTCTTA.

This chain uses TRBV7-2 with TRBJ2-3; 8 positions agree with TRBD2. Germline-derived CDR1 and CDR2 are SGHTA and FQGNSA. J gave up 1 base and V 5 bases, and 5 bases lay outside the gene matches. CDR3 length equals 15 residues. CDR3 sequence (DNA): TGTGCCAGCAGCCCGTCGCGGGGGGGCACAGATACGCAGTATTTT. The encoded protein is CASSPSRGGTDTQYF.

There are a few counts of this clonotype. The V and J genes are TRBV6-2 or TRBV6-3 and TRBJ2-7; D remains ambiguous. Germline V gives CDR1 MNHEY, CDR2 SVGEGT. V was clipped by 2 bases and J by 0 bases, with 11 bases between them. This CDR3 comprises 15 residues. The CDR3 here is CASSYASPSSYEQYF. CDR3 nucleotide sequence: TGTGCCAGCAGTTACGCCAGCCCGAGCTCCTACGAGCAGTACTTC.